This TCR beta chain was sequenced for a study of T cell repertoires in cytomegalovirus infection. Overall study context: HLA-B-restricted CMV epitopes that are well studied, plus recently identified HLA-C-restricted ones, were used by the study.

A word on this clonotype: Its antigen is unknown.

Each CDR3 protein gets one entry after TCRdb re-called the reads with MiXCR. The sample comprises about 740,000 distinct CDR3 sequences, roughly 33% of which are singletons, and roughly 20% rests with the top ten. CDR3 length equals 14 residues. Germline-derived CDR1 and CDR2 are KGHSH and LQKENI. Trimming cost V 2 bases and J 3 bases, with 7 bases left between them. The clonotype was recovered from a human donor in good health (CMV status not recorded). Some clones in this sample may be carry-over from other donors' samples. The sample here was cultured PBMCs, taken from culture after CMV antigen stimulation. The genes are TRBV18 and TRBJ1-4; D call uncertain. The DNA for the CDR3 is TGTGCCAGCTCACCAGGGAATCCTAATGAAAAACTGTTTTTT. Translation: CASSPGNPNEKLFF.